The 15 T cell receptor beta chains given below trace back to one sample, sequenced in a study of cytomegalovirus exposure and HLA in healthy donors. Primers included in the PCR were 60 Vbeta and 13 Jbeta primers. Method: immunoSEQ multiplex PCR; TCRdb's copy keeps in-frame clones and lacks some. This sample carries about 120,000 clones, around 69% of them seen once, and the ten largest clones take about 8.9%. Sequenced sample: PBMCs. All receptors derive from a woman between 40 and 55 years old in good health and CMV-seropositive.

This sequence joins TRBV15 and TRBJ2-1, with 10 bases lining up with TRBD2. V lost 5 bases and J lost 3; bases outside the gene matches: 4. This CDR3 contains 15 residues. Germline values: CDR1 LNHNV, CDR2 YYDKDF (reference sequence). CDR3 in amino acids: CATSGGTSDYNEQFF. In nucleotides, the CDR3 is TGTGCCACCAGCGGCGGGACTAGCGACTACAATGAGCAGTTCTTC.

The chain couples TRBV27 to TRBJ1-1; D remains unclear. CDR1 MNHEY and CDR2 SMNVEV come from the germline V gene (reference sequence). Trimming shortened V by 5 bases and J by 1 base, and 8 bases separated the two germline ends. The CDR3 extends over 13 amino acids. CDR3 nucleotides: TGTGCCAGCAGTAAACAACCGAACACTGAAGCTTTCTTT. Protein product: CASSKQPNTEAFF.

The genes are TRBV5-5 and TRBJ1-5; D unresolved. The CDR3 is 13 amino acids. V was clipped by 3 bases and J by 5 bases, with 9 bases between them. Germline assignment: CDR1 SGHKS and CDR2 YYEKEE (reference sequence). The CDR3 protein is CASSSLLDQPQHF. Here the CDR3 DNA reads TGTGCCAGCAGCTCACTCTTGGATCAGCCCCAGCATTTT.

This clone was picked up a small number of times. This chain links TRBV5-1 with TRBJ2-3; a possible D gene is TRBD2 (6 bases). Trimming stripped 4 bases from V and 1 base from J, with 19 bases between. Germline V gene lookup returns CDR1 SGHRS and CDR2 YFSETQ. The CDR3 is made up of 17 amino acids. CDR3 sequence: CASSHWGGDRGTDTQYF. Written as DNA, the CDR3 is TGCGCCAGCAGCCATTGGGGAGGCGACAGAGGCACAGATACGCAGTATTTT.

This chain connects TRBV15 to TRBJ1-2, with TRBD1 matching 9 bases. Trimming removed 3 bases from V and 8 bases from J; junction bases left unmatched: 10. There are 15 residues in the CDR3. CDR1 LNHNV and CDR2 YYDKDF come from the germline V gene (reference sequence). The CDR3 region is CATSRLQGAEGGYTF. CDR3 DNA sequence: TGTGCCACCAGCAGGCTACAGGGGGCGGAGGGGGGCTACACCTTC.

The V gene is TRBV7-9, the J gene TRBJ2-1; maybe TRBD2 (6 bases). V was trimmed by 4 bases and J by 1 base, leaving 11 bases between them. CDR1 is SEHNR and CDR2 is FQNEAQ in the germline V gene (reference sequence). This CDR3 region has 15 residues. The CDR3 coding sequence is TGTGCCAGCAGCTGGGGGGAGAGGTCCTACAATGAGCAGTTCTTC. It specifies CASSWGERSYNEQFF.

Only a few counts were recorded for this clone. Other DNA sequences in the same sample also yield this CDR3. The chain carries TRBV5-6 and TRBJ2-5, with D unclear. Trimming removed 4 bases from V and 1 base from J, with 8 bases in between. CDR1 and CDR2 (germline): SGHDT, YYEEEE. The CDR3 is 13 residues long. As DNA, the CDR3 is TGTGCCAGCAGCCTAGGCCTCCAAGAGACCCAGTACTTC. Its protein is CASSLGLQETQYF.

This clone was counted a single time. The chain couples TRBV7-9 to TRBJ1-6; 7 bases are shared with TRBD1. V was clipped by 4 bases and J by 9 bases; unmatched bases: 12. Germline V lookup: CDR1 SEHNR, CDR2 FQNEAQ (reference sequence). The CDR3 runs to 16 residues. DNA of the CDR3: TGTGCCAGCAGCTCCCCGGCGACAGGGTCTAGTTCACCCCTCCACTTT. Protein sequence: CASSSPATGSSSPLHF.

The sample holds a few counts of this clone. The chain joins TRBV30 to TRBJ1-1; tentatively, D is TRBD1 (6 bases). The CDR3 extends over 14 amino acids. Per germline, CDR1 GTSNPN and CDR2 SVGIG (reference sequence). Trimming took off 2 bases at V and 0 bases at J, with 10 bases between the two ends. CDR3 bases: TGTGCCTGGAGTAGGGACACCATGAACACTGAAGCTTTCTTT. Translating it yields CAWSRDTMNTEAFF.

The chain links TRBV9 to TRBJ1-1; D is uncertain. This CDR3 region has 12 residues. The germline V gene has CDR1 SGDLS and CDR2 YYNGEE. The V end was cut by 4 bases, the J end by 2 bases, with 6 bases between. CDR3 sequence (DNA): TGTGCCAGCAGCACGCTAAACACTGAAGCTTTCTTT. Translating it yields CASSTLNTEAFF.

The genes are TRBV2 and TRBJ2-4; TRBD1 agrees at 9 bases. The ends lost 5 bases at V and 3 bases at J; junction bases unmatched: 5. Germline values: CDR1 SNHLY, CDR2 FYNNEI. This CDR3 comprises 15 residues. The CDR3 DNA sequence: TGTGCCAGCAGTACGAAGACAGGGGGCAAAAACATTCAGTACTTC. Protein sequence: CASSTKTGGKNIQYF.

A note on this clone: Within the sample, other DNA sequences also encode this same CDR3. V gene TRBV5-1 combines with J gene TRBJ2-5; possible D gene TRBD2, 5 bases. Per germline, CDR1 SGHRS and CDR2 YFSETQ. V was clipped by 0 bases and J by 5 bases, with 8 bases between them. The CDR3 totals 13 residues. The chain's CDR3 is CASSLAPGETQYF. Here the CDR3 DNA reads TGCGCCAGCAGCTTGGCCCCGGGGGAGACCCAGTACTTC.

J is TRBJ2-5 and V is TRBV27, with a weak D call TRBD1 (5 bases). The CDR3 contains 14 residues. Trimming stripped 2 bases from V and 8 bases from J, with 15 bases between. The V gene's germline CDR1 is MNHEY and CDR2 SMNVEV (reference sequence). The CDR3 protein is CASSLGGQGVTQYF. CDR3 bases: TGTGCCAGCAGTTTAGGCGGTCAGGGTGTAACCCAGTACTTC.

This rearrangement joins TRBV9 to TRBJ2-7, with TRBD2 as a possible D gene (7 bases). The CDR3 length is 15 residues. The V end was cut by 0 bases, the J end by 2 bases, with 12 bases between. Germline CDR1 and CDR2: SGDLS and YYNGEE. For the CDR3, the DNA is TGTGCCAGCAGCGTAGAGGCGGGGGCGGCCTACGAGCAGTACTTC. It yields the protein CASSVEAGAAYEQYF.

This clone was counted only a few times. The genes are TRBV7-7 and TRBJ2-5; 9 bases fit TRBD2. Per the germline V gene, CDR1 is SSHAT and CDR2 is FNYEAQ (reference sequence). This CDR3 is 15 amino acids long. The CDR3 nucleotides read TGTGCTAGCGGCAGAGCGGGAGGCTTTCAAGAGACCCAGTACTTC. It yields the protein CASGRAGGFQETQYF.